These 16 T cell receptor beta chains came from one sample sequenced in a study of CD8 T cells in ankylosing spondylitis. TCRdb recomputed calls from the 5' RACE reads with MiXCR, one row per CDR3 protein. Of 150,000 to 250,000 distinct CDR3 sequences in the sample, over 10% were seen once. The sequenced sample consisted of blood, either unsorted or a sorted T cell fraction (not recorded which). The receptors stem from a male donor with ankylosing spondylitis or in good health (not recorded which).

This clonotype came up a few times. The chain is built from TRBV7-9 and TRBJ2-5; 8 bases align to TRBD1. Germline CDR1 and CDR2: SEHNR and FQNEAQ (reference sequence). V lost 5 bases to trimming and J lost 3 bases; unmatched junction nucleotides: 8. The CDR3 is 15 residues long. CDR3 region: CASSLPKTGEETQYF. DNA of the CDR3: TGTGCCAGCAGCCTACCTAAGACAGGGGAAGAGACCCAGTACTTC.

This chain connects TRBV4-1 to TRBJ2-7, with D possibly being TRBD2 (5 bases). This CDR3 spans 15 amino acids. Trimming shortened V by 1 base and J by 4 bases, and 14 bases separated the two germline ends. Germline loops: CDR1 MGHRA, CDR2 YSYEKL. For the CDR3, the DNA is TGCGCCAGCAGCCAAGGAACCGGACGAGGGTACGAGCAGTACTTC. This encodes CASSQGTGRGYEQYF.

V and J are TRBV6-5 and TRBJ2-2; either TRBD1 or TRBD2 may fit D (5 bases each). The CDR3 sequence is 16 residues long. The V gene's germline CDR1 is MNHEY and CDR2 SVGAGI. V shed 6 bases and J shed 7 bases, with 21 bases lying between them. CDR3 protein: CASSLTGRGMHGELFF. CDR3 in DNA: TGTGCCAGCAGCCTTACTGGCCGGGGCATGCACGGGGAGCTGTTTTTT.

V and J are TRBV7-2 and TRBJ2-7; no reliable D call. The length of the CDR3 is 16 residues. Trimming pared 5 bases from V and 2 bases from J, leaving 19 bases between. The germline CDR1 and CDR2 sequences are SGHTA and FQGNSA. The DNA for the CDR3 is TGTGCCAGCAGCCAAAATACTGGGGTTGCAACCTACGAGCAGTACTTC. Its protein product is CASSQNTGVATYEQYF.

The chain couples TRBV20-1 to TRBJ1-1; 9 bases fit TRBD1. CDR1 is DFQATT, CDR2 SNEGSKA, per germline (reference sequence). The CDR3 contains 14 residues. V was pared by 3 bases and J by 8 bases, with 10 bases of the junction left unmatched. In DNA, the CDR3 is TGCAGTGCTAGGGAGACAGGGGGGCTGGGGGAAGCTTTCTTT. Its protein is CSARETGGLGEAFF.

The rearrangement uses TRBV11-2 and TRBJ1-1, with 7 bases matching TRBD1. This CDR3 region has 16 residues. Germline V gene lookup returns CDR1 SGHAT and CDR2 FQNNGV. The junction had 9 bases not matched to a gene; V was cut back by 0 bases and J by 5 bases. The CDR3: CASSLDGVGGNTEAFF. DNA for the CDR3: TGTGCCAGCAGCTTAGATGGAGTAGGGGGCAATACTGAAGCTTTCTTT.

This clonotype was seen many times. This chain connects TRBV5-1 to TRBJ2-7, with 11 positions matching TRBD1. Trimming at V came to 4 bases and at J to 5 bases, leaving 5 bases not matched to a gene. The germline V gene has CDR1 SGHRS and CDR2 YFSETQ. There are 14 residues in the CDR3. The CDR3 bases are TGCGCCAGCAGCGGAGGGACAGGGGGGAACGAGCAGTACTTC. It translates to CASSGGTGGNEQYF.

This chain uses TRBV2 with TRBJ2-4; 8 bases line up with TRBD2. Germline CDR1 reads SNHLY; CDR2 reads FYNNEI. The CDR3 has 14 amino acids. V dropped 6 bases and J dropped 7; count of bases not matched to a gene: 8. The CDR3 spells CASRPTSGRNIQYF. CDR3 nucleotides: TGTGCCAGCAGGCCTACTAGCGGAAGGAACATTCAGTACTTC.

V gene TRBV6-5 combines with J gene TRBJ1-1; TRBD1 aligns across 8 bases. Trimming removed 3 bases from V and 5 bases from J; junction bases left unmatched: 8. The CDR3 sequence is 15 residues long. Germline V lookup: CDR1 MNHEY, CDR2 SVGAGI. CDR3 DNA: TGTGCCAGCAGTTATTTTAGAACAGGGGGAACTGAAGCTTTCTTT. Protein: CASSYFRTGGTEAFF.

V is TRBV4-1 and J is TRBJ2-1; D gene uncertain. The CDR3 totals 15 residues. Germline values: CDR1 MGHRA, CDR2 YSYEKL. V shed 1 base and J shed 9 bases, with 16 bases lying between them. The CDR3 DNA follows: TGCGCCAGCAGCCAAGTGCTTATGACCGACACTGAGCAGTTCTTC. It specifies CASSQVLMTDTEQFF.

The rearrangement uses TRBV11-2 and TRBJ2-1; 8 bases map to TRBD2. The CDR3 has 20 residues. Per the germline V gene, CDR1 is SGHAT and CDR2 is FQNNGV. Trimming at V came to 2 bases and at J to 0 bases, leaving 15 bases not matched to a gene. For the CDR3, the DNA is TGTGCCAGCAGCTTACTAGGCGGGAGGTACACTTCTAGCTCCTACAATGAGCAGTTCTTC. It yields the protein CASSLLGGRYTSSSYNEQFF. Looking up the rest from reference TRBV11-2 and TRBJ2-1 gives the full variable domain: EAGVAQSPRYKIIEKRQSVAFWCNPISGHATLYWYQQILGQGPKLLIQFQNNGVVDDSQLPKDRFSAERLKGVDSTLKIQPAKLEDSAVYLCASSLLGGRYTSSSYNEQFFGPGTRLTVL.

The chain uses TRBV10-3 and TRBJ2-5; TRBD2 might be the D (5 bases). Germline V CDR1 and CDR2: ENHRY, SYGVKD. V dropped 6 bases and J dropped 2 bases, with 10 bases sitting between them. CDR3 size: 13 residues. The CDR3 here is CAIRAGMQETQYF. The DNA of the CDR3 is TGTGCCATCAGAGCCGGGATGCAAGAGACCCAGTACTTC.

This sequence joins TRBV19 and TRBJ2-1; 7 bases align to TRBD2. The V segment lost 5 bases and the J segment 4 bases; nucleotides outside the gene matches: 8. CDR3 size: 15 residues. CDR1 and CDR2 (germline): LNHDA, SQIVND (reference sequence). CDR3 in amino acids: CASSPPTGGYNEQFF. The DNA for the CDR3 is TGTGCCAGTAGTCCCCCGACGGGAGGTTACAATGAGCAGTTCTTC.

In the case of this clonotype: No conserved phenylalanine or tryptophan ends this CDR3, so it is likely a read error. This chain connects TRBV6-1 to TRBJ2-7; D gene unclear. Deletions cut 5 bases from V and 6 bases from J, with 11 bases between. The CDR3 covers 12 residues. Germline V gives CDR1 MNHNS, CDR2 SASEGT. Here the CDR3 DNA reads TGTGCCAGCAGTTTGCTGGGTATCGAGCAGTACCTC. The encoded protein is CASSLLGIEQYL.

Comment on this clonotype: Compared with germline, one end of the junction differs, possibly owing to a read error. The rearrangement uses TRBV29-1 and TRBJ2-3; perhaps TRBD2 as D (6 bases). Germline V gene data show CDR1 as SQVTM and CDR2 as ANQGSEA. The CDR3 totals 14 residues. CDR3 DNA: TGCAGCGTTTCTCCCAGCAAGGGGACTGATATGCAGTATTTT. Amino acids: CSVSPSKGTDMQYF.

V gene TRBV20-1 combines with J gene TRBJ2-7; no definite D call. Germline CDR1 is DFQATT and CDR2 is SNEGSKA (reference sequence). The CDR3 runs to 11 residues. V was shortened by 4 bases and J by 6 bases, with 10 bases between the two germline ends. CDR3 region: CSANVASEQYF. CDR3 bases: TGCAGTGCTAACGTAGCCAGCGAGCAGTACTTC.